The 4 T cell receptor beta chains below come from one sample, sequenced in a study of human T cells and chemical hapten exposure. Noted time point: pre-sensitization, week 0. Treatment specified: therapeutic diphenylcyclopropenone sensitization with weekly scalp DPC. TCRdb used MiXCR to reprocess the RACE reads, holding one entry per CDR3 protein. The repertoire holds more than 80,000 distinct CDR3 sequences, under 14% seen once, with approximately 3.1% in the top ten. Sample: whole blood, taken in connection with sensitization to the hapten diphenylcyclopropenone (DPC). Receptors were obtained from a woman aged 55-75 years with alopecia areata. Some clones in this sample may be carry-over from other donors' samples.

This clonotype was recorded many times. CDR3 coding DNA: TGTGCCAGCAGCCAAGGTGTCGGGGAGCTGTTTTTT. Its translation: CASSQGVGELFF. The chain recombines TRBV3-1 with TRBJ2-2; unclear D gene. V was trimmed by 1 base and J by 7 bases, leaving 4 bases between them. The V gene's germline CDR1 is LGHDT and CDR2 YNNKEL (reference sequence). The CDR3 sequence is 12 residues long.

This clonotype has a handful of counts. The chain is built from TRBV30 and TRBJ2-6; no clear D. V lost 2 bases and J lost 1, with 3 bases in between. The germline V gene encodes CDR1 GTSNPN and CDR2 SVGIG (reference sequence). The CDR3 extends over 13 amino acids. In DNA, the CDR3 is TGTGCCTGGAGTCGGTCTGGGGCCAACGTCCTGACTTTC. Amino acids: CAWSRSGANVLTF.

Comment on this clonotype: A clone one base away is much larger, so this may be a read error. V usage is TRBV11-2 and J usage is TRBJ2-1; 9 bases agree with TRBD2. The CDR3 is made up of 16 amino acids. V shed 5 bases, J shed 5 bases, and the junction held 10 bases outside the gene matches. Germline CDR1 is SGHAT and CDR2 is FQNNGV. The CDR3 here is CASSTGTSRANNEQFF. The CDR3 DNA sequence: TGTGCCAGCAGCACCGGGACTAGCAGGGCCAACAATGAGCAGTTCTTC.

There are many counts of this clonotype. The genes are TRBV7-3 and TRBJ1-6; D gene unclear. Germline CDR1 is SGHTA and CDR2 is FQGTGA. The V and J ends lost 4 bases and 7 bases respectively, with 8 bases between them. The CDR3 is 13 residues long. The CDR3 DNA reads as TGTGCCAGCAGCTCTGGAGGCAATTCACCCCTCCACTTT. It specifies CASSSGGNSPLHF.